Here is one T cell receptor (beta chain) with its context. This sample was included in a study of response to subunit inactivated influenza vaccine. In TCRdb, the RT-PCR reads were re-called with MiXCR into one record per CDR3 protein. The profile shows about 570,000 distinct CDR3 sequences, about 11% of them singletons. Trimming took 5 bases from V and 2 from J, leaving 19 bases between them. Germline V CDR1 and CDR2: SEHNR, FQNEAQ (reference sequence). This CDR3 is 16 amino acids long. The data also belong to a second study, concerning T cells expressing NK-cell markers. That work states: Making the TCR beta cDNA relied on 5'RACE template switching with UMIs. With respect to HCMV, most of the eight sequenced donors were seropositive, and one was seronegative. Alpha-beta TCR T cells were the sole sorting target in several experiments, owing to an anti-gamma-delta TCR antibody. These clonotypes also led the CD3+CD56-NKG2C+ fraction in a few donors.

The sequenced sample was PBMCs from blood, obtained on the day of vaccination. The receptor's source is a middle-aged man who received an inactivated influenza vaccine. This chain connects TRBV7-9 to TRBJ2-7, with D hard to call. The CDR3 DNA reads as TGTGCCAGCAGCCCCCCTCCCCGAGAGAGGACCTACGAGCAGTACTTC. Translation gives CASSPPPRERTYEQYF.